This T cell receptor (beta chain) is from a study of T cell changes during pregnancy in multiple sclerosis. In germline, CDR1 is SNHLY, CDR2 FYNNEI. V dropped 10 bases and J dropped 5; count of bases not matched to a gene: 10. The CDR3 is 15 amino acids. Libraries were prepared by immunoSEQ multiplex PCR; TCRdb keeps only in-frame clonotypes and omits some of them. In the table there are roughly 65,000 clones, about 90% of which are singletons. This sequence joins TRBV2 and TRBJ2-5; 13 positions agree with TRBD2. The sequences come from peripheral blood, collected in the third trimester of pregnancy. The TCR originated in a female donor in good health, enrolled as a control in a pregnancy study. Here the CDR3 DNA reads TGTGCCACCAAGACTAGCGGGGGGCCTCAGGAGACCCAGTACTTC. This translates into CATKTSGGPQETQYF.